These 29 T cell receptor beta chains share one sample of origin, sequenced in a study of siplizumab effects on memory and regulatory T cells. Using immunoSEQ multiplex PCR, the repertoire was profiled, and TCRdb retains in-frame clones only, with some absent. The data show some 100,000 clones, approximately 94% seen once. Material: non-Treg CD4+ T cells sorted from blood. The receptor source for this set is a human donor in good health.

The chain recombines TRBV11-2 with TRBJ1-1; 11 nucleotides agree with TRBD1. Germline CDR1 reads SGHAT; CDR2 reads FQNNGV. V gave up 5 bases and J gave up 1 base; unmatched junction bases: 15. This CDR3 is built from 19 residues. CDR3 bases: TGTGCCAGCAGCCCGCGGACAGGGGGCTATTTGGTTCCGAACACTGAAGCTTTCTTT. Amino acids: CASSPRTGGYLVPNTEAFF.

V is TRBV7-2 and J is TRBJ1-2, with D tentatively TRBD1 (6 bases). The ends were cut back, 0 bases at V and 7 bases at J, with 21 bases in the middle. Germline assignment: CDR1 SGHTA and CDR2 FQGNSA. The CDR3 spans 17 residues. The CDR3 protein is CASSLAPGHTYATGYTF. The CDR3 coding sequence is TGTGCCAGCAGCTTAGCCCCGGGACACACATATGCGACTGGCTACACCTTC. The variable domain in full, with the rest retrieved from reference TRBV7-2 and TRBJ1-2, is GAGVSQSPSNKVTEKGKDVELRCDPISGHTALYWYRQSLGQGLEFLIYFQGNSAPDKSGLPSDRFSAERTGGSVSTLTIQRTQQEDSAVYLCASSLAPGHTYATGYTFGSGTRLTVV.

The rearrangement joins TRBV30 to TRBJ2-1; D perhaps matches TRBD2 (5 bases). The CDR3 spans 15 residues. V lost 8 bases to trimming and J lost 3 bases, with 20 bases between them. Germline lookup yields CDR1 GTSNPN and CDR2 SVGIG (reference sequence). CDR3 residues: CATPLGPGIYNEQFF. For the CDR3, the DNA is TGTGCCACCCCGCTCGGGCCGGGAATCTACAATGAGCAGTTCTTC. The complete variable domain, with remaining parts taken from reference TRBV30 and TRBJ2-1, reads SQTIHQWPATLVQPVGSPLSLECTVEGTSNPNLYWYRQAAGRGLQLLFYSVGIGQISSEVPQNLSASRPQDRQFILSSKKLLLSDSGFYLCATPLGPGIYNEQFFGPGTRLTVL.

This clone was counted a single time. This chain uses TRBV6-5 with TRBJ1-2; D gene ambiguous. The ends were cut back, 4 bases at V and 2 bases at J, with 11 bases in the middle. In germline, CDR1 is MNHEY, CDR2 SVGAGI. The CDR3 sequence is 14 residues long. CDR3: CASSLRAGNYGYTF. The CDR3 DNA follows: TGTGCCAGCAGTTTACGTGCAGGAAACTATGGCTACACCTTC.

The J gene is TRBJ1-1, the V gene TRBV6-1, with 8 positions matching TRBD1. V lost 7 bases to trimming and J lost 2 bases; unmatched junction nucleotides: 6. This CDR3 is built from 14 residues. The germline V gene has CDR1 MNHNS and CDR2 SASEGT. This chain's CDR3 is CASTQQGGNTEAFF. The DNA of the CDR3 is TGTGCCAGCACCCAACAGGGGGGTAACACTGAAGCTTTCTTT.

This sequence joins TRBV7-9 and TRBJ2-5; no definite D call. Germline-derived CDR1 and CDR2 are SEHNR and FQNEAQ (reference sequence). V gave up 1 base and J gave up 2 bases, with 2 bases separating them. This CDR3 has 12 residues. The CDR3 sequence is CASSLGQETQYF. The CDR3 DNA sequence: TGTGCCAGCAGCTTAGGTCAAGAGACCCAGTACTTC. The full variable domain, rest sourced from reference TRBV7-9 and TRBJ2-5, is DTGVSQNPRHKITKRGQNVTFRCDPISEHNRLYWYRQTLGQGPEFLTYFQNEAQLEKSRLLSDRFSAERPKGSFSTLEIQRTEQGDSAMYLCASSLGQETQYFGPGTRLLVL.

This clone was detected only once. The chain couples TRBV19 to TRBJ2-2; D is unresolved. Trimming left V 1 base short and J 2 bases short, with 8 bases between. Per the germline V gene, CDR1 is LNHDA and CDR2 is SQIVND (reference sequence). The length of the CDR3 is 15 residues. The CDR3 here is CASSIASKNTGELFF. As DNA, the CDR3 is TGTGCCAGTAGTATAGCCTCTAAAAACACCGGGGAGCTGTTTTTT.

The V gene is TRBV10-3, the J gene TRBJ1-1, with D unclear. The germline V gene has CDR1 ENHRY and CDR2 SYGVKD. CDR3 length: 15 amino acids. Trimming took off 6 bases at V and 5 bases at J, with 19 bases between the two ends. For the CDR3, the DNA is TGTGCCATCAGGGAAACAGTCAACAAGGAGACTGAAGCTTTCTTT. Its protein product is CAIRETVNKETEAFF.

DNA of the CDR3: TGTGCCAGCAGCACAGGGACTTCTGGAAACACCATATATTTT. Its translation is CASSTGTSGNTIYF. The rearrangement links TRBV11-2 to TRBJ1-3, with a tentative D call TRBD1 (6 bases). Deletions cut 5 bases from V and 1 base from J, with 9 bases between. Looked up from germline, CDR1 is SGHAT and CDR2 is FQNNGV. This CDR3 contains 14 residues. Complete variable domain (other parts from reference TRBV11-2 and TRBJ1-3): EAGVAQSPRYKIIEKRQSVAFWCNPISGHATLYWYQQILGQGPKLLIQFQNNGVVDDSQLPKDRFSAERLKGVDSTLKIQPAKLEDSAVYLCASSTGTSGNTIYFGEGSWLTVV.

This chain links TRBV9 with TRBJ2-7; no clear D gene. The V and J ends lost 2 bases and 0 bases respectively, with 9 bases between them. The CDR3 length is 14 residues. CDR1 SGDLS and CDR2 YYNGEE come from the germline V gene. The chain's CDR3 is CASSVDVYSYEQYF. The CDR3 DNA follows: TGTGCCAGCAGCGTGGACGTATACTCCTACGAGCAGTACTTC.

The CDR3 spells CASSPNSREQYF. The CDR3 DNA sequence: TGTGCCAGCTCACCTAATTCTCGGGAGCAGTACTTC. The chain joins TRBV18 to TRBJ2-7; D unresolved. The CDR3 totals 12 residues. Trimming shortened V by 3 bases and J by 7 bases, and 10 bases separated the two germline ends. Per germline, CDR1 KGHSH and CDR2 LQKENI.

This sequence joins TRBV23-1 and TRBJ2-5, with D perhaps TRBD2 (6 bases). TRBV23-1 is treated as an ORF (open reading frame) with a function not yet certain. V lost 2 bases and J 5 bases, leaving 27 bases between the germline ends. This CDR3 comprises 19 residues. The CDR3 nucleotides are TGCGCCAGCAGTCAAAGGGCGAGGGGAGGAGGGGAATTCGTTGAGACCCAGTACTTC. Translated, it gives CASSQRARGGGEFVETQYF.

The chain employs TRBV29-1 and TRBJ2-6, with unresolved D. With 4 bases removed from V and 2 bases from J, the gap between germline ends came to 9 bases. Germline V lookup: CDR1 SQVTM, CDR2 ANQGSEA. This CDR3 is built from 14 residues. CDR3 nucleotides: TGCAGCGTTGGGGGTGGGGCTGGGGCCAACGTCCTGACTTTC. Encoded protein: CSVGGGAGANVLTF.

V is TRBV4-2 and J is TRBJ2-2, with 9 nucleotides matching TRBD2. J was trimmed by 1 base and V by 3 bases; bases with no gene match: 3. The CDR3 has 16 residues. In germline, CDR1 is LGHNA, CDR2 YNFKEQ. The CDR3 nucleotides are TGTGCCAGCAGCCACAGACTAGCGGTGAACACCGGGGAGCTGTTTTTT. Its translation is CASSHRLAVNTGELFF.

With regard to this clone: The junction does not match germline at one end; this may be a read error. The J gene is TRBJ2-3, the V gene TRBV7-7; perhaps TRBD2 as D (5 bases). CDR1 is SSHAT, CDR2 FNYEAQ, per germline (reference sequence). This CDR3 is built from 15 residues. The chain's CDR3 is CASSPNGGSTDTQYF. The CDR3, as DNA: TGTGCTAGCAGCCCAAACGGCGGGAGCACAGATACGCAGTATTTT.

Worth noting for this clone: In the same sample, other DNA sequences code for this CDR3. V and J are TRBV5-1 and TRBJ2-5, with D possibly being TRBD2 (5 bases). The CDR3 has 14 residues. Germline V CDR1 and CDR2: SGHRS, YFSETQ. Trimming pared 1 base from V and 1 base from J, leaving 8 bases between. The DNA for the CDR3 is TGCGCCAGCAGCTTGACGGGATCCCAAGAGACCCAGTACTTC. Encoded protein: CASSLTGSQETQYF.

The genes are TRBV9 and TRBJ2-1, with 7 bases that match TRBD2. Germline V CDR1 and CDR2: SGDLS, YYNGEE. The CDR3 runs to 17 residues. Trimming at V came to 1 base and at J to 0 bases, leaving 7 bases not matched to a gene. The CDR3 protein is CASSVTLASGSYNEQFF. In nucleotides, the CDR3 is TGTGCCAGCAGCGTAACCCTCGCTAGCGGCTCCTACAATGAGCAGTTCTTC. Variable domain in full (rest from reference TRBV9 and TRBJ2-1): DSGVTQTPKHLITATGQRVTLRCSPRSGDLSVYWYQQSLDQGLQFLIQYYNGEERAKGNILERFSAQQFPDLHSELNLSSLELGDSALYFCASSVTLASGSYNEQFFGPGTRLTVL.

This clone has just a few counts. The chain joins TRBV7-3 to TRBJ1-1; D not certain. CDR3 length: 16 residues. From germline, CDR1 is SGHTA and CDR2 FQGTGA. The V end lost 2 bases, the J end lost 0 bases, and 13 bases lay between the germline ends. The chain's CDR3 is CASSLGSRAMNTEAFF. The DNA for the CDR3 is TGTGCCAGCAGCTTAGGGTCAAGGGCAATGAACACTGAAGCTTTCTTT.

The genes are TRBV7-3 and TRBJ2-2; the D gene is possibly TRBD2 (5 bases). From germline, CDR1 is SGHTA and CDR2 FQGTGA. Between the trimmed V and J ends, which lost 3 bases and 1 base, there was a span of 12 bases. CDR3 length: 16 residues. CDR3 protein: CASSFHLAGNTGELFF. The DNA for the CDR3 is TGTGCCAGCAGCTTTCACCTGGCGGGGAACACCGGGGAGCTGTTTTTT.

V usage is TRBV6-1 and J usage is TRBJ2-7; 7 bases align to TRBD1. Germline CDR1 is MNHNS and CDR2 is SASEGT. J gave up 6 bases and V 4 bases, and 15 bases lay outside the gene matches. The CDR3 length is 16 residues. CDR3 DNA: TGTGCCAGCAGTGCCGTGACAGGGAATATAATGGGCGAGCAGTACTTC. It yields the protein CASSAVTGNIMGEQYF.

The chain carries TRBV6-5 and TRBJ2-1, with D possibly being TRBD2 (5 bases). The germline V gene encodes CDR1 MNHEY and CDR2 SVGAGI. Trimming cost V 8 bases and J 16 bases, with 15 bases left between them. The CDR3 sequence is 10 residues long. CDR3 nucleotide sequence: TGTGCCAGCCCTGGACTTCTAGTTTTCTTC. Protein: CASPGLLVFF.

Written as DNA, the CDR3 is TGTGCCAGCTCAGATGGCGTCAATGTGGCCACCGGGGAGCTGTTTTTT. Translation gives CASSDGVNVATGELFF. V usage is TRBV18 and J usage is TRBJ2-2; D is unclear. The V gene's germline CDR1 is KGHSH and CDR2 LQKENI. V was clipped by 5 bases and J by 4 bases, with 17 bases between them. This CDR3 has 16 residues. The entire variable domain, with the rest obtained from reference TRBV18 and TRBJ2-2, is as follows: NAGVMQNPRHLVRRRGQEARLRCSPMKGHSHVYWYRQLPEEGLKFMVYLQKENIIDESGMPKERFSAEFPKEGPSILRIQQVVRGDSAAYFCASSDGVNVATGELFFGEGSRLTVL.

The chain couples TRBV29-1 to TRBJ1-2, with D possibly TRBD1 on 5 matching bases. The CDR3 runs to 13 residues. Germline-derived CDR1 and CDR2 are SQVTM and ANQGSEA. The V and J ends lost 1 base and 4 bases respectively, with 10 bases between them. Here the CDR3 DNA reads TGCAGCGTTGAAGGGGGCGTCCTCTATGGCTACACCTTC. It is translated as CSVEGGVLYGYTF.

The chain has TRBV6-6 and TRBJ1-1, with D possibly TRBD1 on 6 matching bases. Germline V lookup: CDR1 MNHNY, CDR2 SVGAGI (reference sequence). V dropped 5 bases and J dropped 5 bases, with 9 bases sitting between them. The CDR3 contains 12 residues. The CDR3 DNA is TGTGCCAGCAGTACAGGGAGTACTGAAGCTTTCTTT. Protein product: CASSTGSTEAFF.

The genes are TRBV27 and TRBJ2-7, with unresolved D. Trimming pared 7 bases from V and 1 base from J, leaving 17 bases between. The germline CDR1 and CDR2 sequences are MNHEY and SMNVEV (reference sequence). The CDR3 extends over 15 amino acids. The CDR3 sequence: CASTLNPDLSYEQYF. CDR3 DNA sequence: TGTGCCAGCACCCTAAACCCGGATTTATCCTACGAGCAGTACTTC.

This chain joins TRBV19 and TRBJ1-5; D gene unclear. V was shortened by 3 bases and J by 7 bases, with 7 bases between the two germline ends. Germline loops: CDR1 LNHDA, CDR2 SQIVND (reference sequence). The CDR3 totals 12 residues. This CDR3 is CASSMVAQPQHF. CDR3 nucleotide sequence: TGTGCCAGTAGTATGGTAGCCCAGCCCCAGCATTTT.

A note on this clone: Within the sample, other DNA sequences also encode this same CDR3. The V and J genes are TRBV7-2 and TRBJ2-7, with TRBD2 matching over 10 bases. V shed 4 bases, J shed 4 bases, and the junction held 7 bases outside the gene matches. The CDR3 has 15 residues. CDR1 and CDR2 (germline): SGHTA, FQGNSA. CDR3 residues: CASSSQLAGKYEQYF. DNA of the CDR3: TGTGCCAGCAGCTCTCAACTAGCGGGAAAATACGAGCAGTACTTC.

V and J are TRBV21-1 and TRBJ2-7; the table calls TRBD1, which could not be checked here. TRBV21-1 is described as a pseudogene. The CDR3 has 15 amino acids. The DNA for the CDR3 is TGTGCCAGCACTAAAAGGACAGTCTGCTGGTACGAGCAGTACTTC. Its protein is CASTKRTVCWYEQYF.

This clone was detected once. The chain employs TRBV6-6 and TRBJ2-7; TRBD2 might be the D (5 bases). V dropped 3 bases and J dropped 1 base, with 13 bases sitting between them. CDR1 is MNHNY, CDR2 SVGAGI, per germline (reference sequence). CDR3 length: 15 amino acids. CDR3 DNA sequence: TGTGCCAGCAGTTATTTGGGAGTTGGGTCCTACGAGCAGTACTTC. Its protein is CASSYLGVGSYEQYF.